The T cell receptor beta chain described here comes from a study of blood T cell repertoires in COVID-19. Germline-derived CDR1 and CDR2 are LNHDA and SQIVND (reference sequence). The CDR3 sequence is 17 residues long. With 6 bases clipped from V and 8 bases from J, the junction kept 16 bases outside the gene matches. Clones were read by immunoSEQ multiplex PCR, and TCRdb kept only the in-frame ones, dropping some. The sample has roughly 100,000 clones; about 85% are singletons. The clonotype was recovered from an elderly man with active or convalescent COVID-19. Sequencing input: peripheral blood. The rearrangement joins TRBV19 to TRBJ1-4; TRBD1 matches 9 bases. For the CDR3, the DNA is TGTGCCAGTAGGAACCGAACCGGGGACAGGGAGGGCGAAAAACTGTTTTTT. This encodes CASRNRTGDREGEKLFF. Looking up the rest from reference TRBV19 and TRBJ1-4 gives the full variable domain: DGGITQSPKYLFRKEGQNVTLSCEQNLNHDAMYWYRQDPGQGLRLIYYSQIVNDFQKGDIAEGYSVSREKKESFPLTVTSAQKNPTAFYLCASRNRTGDREGEKLFFGSGTQLSVL.